Listed below are T cell receptor beta chains from one sample, sequenced in a study of shared clonotypes between healthy human individuals. The method was immunoSEQ multiplex PCR; TCRdb's version includes in-frame clones alone and lacks a portion of them. The sample comprises about 1,900,000 clones, over 85% of which are singletons, and roughly 1% rests with the top ten. Sequencing was performed on naive CD8+ T cells sorted from blood. The receptors come from a man aged 18 to 30 in good health. The CDR3 runs from the conserved cysteine through the conserved F or W. D genes are given only for firm matches.

D gene	V gene	J gene	CDR3 DNA	CDR3 protein
-	TRBV27	TRBJ1-2	TGTGCCAGCAGCCTACAGGGCGGGAACTATGGCTACACCTTC	CASSLQGGNYGYTF
TRBD1	TRBV7-6	TRBJ2-7	TGTGCCAGCAGCACCACGACAGGGGGGGAGCAGTACTTC	CASSTTTGGEQYF
-	TRBV6-1	TRBJ2-1	TGTGCCAGCAGTGCCTGGGGCGGGACAAACACGTACAATGAGCAGTTCTTC	CASSAWGGTNTYNEQFF
TRBD2	TRBV28	TRBJ2-7	TGTGCCAGCAGTTTTACTAGCGGGGACTACGAGCAGTACTTC	CASSFTSGDYEQYF
-	TRBV6-1	TRBJ2-1	TGTGCACACCGGGCTAGCTCCTACAATGAGCAGTTCTTC	CAHRASSYNEQFF
-	TRBV7-9	TRBJ1-3	TGTGCCAGCAGCTTACCCCTAGTCGGACCCGTCAAGGGAAACACCATATATTTT	CASSLPLVGPVKGNTIYF
-	TRBV7-7	TRBJ2-1	TGTGCTAGCAGCTTAGCTAGAGGAGTTGAGCAGTTCTTC	CASSLARGVEQFF
-	TRBV9	TRBJ2-2	TGTGCCAGCATGGGCCAGAACACCGGGGAGCTGTTTTTT	CASMGQNTGELFF
TRBD1	TRBV2	TRBJ1-2	TGTGCCAGCAGCTCGCTGGGGGGACAGGGGGCGTTAGACTATGGCTACACCTTC	CASSSLGGQGALDYGYTF
-	TRBV27	TRBJ2-7	TGTGCCAGCAGTTTGAAGGGTAGTCCCTACGAGCAGTACTTC	CASSLKGSPYEQYF
-	TRBV9	TRBJ2-7	TGTGCCAGCAGCGTAGGAGTAGCGGCTACCTACGAGCAGTACTTC	CASSVGVAATYEQYF
TRBD1	TRBV27	TRBJ1-4	TGTGCCAGCAGTGACGGGACAGGGGGGAATGAAAAACTGTTTTTT	CASSDGTGGNEKLFF
TRBD1	TRBV5-5	TRBJ2-2	TGTGCCAGCAGGCATTCCGGGACAGGGTGGACCGGGGAGCTGTTTTTT	CASRHSGTGWTGELFF
-	TRBV6-5	TRBJ2-1	TGTGCCAGCACGGACCGAGCACGGGTCCATGAGCAGTTCTTC	CASTDRARVHEQFF
-	TRBV10-2	TRBJ2-7	TGCGCCAGTGCATTTAGTTACTACGAGCAGTACTTC	CASAFSYYEQYF
TRBD2	TRBV10-3	TRBJ2-1	TGTGCCATCACCCAGGGACTAGCGGGTAACAATGAGCAGTTCTTC	CAITQGLAGNNEQFF
TRBD1	TRBV7-9	TRBJ1-4	TGTGCCAGCAGCTTAGTGCAGGGGGCTGAAAAACTGTTTTTT	CASSLVQGAEKLFF
-	TRBV11-2	TRBJ2-7	TGTGCCAGCAGCGTTGGTATACCCTACGAGCAGTACTTC	CASSVGIPYEQYF
-	TRBV14	TRBJ1-4	TGTGCCAGCAGTTCGTCGGATTTCGAAAAACTGTTTTTT	CASSSSDFEKLFF
-	TRBV27	TRBJ1-1	TGTGCCAGCAGTCCCCGGGGGGATACTGAAGCTTTCTTT	CASSPRGDTEAFF
-	TRBV10-3	TRBJ2-2	TGTGCCATCAGACAGGAGAACACCGGGGAGCTGTTTTTT	CAIRQENTGELFF
-	TRBV6-6	TRBJ2-3	TGTGCCAGCAAAGATGGACCGCCTACGCAGTATTTT	CASKDGPPTQYF